Below, 6 T cell receptor beta chains from the same sample are listed, as sequenced in a study of early T cells in non-severe SARS-CoV-2 infection. TCRdb re-analysed the 5' RACE reads in MiXCR, keeping a single row per CDR3 protein. The sample lists more than 30,000 distinct CDR3 sequences, roughly 6.2% occurring once. Sequencing was done on a sample of whole blood. These receptors were obtained from an adult who was a healthcare worker with PCR-confirmed SARS-CoV-2 infection or an uninfected control (not recorded which).

The chain couples TRBV4-2 to TRBJ2-1; perhaps TRBD2 as D (6 bases). Trimming took off 0 bases at V and 2 bases at J, with 11 bases between the two ends. From germline, CDR1 is LGHNA and CDR2 YNFKEQ. There are 16 residues in the CDR3. CDR3 nucleotide sequence: TGTGCCAGCAGCCAAGAGGGTGGGACTGCCTACAATGAGCAGTTCTTC. Translation gives CASSQEGGTAYNEQFF.

This clonotype occurred many times. J is TRBJ2-2 and V is TRBV15; D is unclear. The V end lost 0 bases, the J end lost 4 bases, and 18 bases lay between the germline ends. This CDR3 spans 18 amino acids. CDR1 and CDR2 (germline): LNHNV, YYDKDF (reference sequence). The CDR3 DNA reads TGTGCCACCAGCAGAGATTATCCGGGCCAGTCTAGCACCGGGGAGCTGTTTTTT. Translated: CATSRDYPGQSSTGELFF.

This clonotype was counted at least ten times. The chain has TRBV3-1 and TRBJ2-7, with unresolved D. Germline-derived CDR1 and CDR2 are LGHDT and YNNKEL (reference sequence). The CDR3 is 13 residues long. The V end was cut by 4 bases, the J end by 4 bases, with 11 bases between. For the CDR3, the DNA is TGTGCCAGCAGCCCCAGCCTAGTATACGAGCAGTACTTC. This sequence encodes CASSPSLVYEQYF.

There are many counts of this clonotype. The rearrangement joins TRBV7-6 to TRBJ1-1; D gene unclear. Trimming removed 5 bases at V and 1 base at J, with 17 bases between. Germline V gene sequence: CDR1 SGHVS, CDR2 FNYEAQ. The CDR3 is made up of 16 amino acids. CDR3: CASSLLQGRQNTEAFF. CDR3 nucleotides: TGTGCCAGCAGCCTCCTCCAAGGCAGACAGAACACTGAAGCTTTCTTT.

CDR3 sequence (DNA): TGCAGCGTTGCTCAAAGTGGCACTGAAGCTTTCTTT. Translating gives CSVAQSGTEAFF. This rearrangement joins TRBV29-1 to TRBJ1-1; no reliable D call. CDR1 and CDR2 (germline): SQVTM, ANQGSEA. Trimming shortened V by 4 bases and J by 4 bases, and 10 bases separated the two germline ends. There are 12 residues in the CDR3.

This clonotype was seen many times. The CDR3 sequence is CASSLGPTSTDTQYF. The CDR3 DNA is TGTGCCAGCAGCTTGGGGCCGACTAGTACAGATACGCAGTATTTT. This chain connects TRBV7-2 to TRBJ2-3; perhaps TRBD2 as D (6 bases). Germline lookup yields CDR1 SGHTA and CDR2 FQGNSA. V shed 3 bases and J shed 3 bases, with 13 bases lying between them. The CDR3 is 15 residues long.